These 6 T cell receptor beta chains share one sample of origin, sequenced in a study of cytomegalovirus exposure and HLA in healthy donors (dated by TCRdb to 2016 to 2017). Library preparation was by the immunoSEQ multiplex PCR assay. A mixture of 60 forward primers for TCR Vbeta segments and 13 reverse primers for TCR Jbeta segments was used in the multiplex PCR. The clones in this table, taken by TCRdb from immuneACCESS, are in-frame only. Not every clone is retained; where verified, under half of the shortfall comes from an unresolved V gene, and the cause of the rest is unknown. The sample profile shows fewer than 200,000 clones; 81% of them were found once. Jointly, the top ten make up 4% to 5% of the sample. The sequenced sample consisted of PBMCs. The receptors here all came from a woman aged 18-29 years in good health and CMV-seropositive.

This chain links TRBV28 with TRBJ2-7; 11 bases match TRBD1. CDR3 length: 16 amino acids. V lost 7 bases and J lost 1; bases outside the gene matches: 9. Germline V gives CDR1 MDHEN, CDR2 SYDVKM. DNA of the CDR3: TGTGCCAGCATGGGACAGGGGGTTAAAAGGTCCTACGAGCAGTACTTC. Its translation is CASMGQGVKRSYEQYF.

The rearrangement uses TRBV6-5 and TRBJ1-1, with D possibly matching TRBD1 (5 bases). This CDR3 has 16 amino acids. Germline loops: CDR1 MNHEY, CDR2 SVGAGI. Trimming took 4 bases from V and 6 from J, leaving 21 bases between them. The CDR3 DNA reads as TGTGCCAGCAGTTCGATCATACCGGGACTTCGTCCTGAAGCTTTCTTT. Encoded protein: CASSSIIPGLRPEAFF.

The chain couples TRBV5-4 to TRBJ2-1, with 9 bases matching TRBD1. V shed 4 bases and J 9 bases; nucleotides not matched to a gene: 11. Germline CDR1 is SGHNT and CDR2 is YYREEE (reference sequence). There are 15 residues in the CDR3. CDR3 DNA: TGTGCCAGCAGCCCTACCCCGGGACAGGGAGGTGAGCAGTTCTTC. Its protein product is CASSPTPGQGGEQFF.

This clone was found once. J is TRBJ2-3 and V is TRBV28; D is unresolved. With 2 bases removed from V and 4 bases from J, the gap between germline ends came to 4 bases. CDR3 length: 12 amino acids. Germline V lookup: CDR1 MDHEN, CDR2 SYDVKM. The CDR3 region has the DNA TGTGCCAGCAGTTTACCCGCAGATACGCAGTATTTT. Translated, it gives CASSLPADTQYF.

The gene calls are TRBV7-8 and TRBJ2-7, with a tentative D call TRBD2 (5 bases). Trimming stripped 1 base from V and 4 bases from J, with 11 bases between. This CDR3 is built from 14 residues. Germline CDR1 and CDR2: SGHVS and FQNEAQ. The CDR3 loop is CASSLVPREYEQYF. As DNA, the CDR3 is TGTGCCAGCAGCTTAGTTCCTCGGGAATACGAGCAGTACTTC.

V usage is TRBV2 and J usage is TRBJ2-5, with 10 bases fitting TRBD1. Trimming took 3 bases from V and 5 from J; bases not matched to a gene: 15. Germline V gene sequence: CDR1 SNHLY, CDR2 FYNNEI. This CDR3 is 18 amino acids long. Here the CDR3 DNA reads TGTGCCAGCAGTGACCCAGAAAAGTTGGGGACAGGGGATGAGACCCAGTACTTC. It translates to CASSDPEKLGTGDETQYF. The whole variable domain, remainder taken from reference TRBV2 and TRBJ2-5, is EPEVTQTPSHQVTQMGQEVILRCVPISNHLYFYWYRQILGQKVEFLVSFYNNEISEKSEIFDDQFSVERPDGSNFTLKIRSTKLEDSAMYFCASSDPEKLGTGDETQYFGPGTRLLVL.